This is a list of T cell receptor beta chains from one sample in a study of follicular helper T cells after annual influenza vaccination. This table comes from immunoSEQ multiplex PCR, and its TCRdb copy is limited to in-frame clones, with some not included. The sample lists 5,000 to 7,500 clones, 65% to 90% occurring once. Sample: CXCR5- memory CD4+ T cells sorted from blood, taken 7 days after influenza vaccination. These receptors all come from an adult who received the influenza vaccine. The CDR3 runs from the conserved cysteine through the conserved F or W. A D gene is named only where the DNA matches it firmly. The size field is filled for only some rows; it gives once, few, many or a size class.

clone_size	v_call	j_call	d_call	cdr3_nt	cdr3_aa
.	TRBV6-1	TRBJ1-2	.	TGTGCCAGCAATGGACACGCCGTAGCTAACTATGGCTACACCTTC	CASNGHAVANYGYTF
.	TRBV19	TRBJ1-5	TRBD1	TGTGCCAGTAGCCAAAGACAGGGGAATAGCAATCAGCCCCAGCATTTT	CASSQRQGNSNQPQHF
.	TRBV12-5	TRBJ1-1	.	TGTGCTAGTGGTTTGGTACTCTGGGGGGCTGGAAGGACTGAAGCTTTCTTT	CASGLVLWGAGRTEAFF
once	TRBV11-2	TRBJ2-7	TRBD2	TGTGCCAGCAGCTTAGATCTAGCGGGGGAGCAGTACTTC	CASSLDLAGEQYF
.	TRBV5-8	TRBJ2-3	.	TGTGCCAGCACCTCGCCTCCGCATCCGCAGTATTTT	CASTSPPHPQYF
.	TRBV6-5	TRBJ1-1	.	TGTGCCAGCAAATCGGACACAATGAACACTGAAGCTTTCTTT	CASKSDTMNTEAFF
once	TRBV28	TRBJ1-5	TRBD1	TGTGCCAGCACCCTGGATTGGACAGGGGGCGATCGAAATCGAATGATTGATCAGCCCCAGCATTTT	CASTLDWTGGDRNRMIDQPQHF
.	TRBV7-9	TRBJ2-3	TRBD2	TGTGCCAGCAGCTTAGAATTAGCGGGGGTGACGCAGTATTTT	CASSLELAGVTQYF
.	TRBV12-5	TRBJ2-1	TRBD1	TGTGCTAGTGGTCACGGGACAGCTTCGGATGAGCAGTTCTTC	CASGHGTASDEQFF
few	TRBV20-1	TRBJ1-2	.	TGCAGTGCGGATAAGGGGGAAGGCTACACCTTC	CSADKGEGYTF
.	TRBV10-3	TRBJ2-7	TRBD1	TGTGCCATCAGTGAAGGGGACAGCAATCTGTACGAGCAGTACTTC	CAISEGDSNLYEQYF
.	TRBV5-3	TRBJ1-4	.	TGTGCCAGAAGCTTGGTATGGGAACGGATCCGAAAACTGTTTTTT	CARSLVWERIRKLFF
few	TRBV5-1	TRBJ2-7	TRBD2	TGCGCCAGCAGCTTAGCTAGCGGGGGGTCCTACGAGCAGTACTTC	CASSLASGGSYEQYF
.	TRBV18	TRBJ1-2	TRBD1	TGTGCCAGCTCAGGACGACGACAGGGGGCGGGCGCCTATGGCTACACCTTC	CASSGRRQGAGAYGYTF
.	TRBV9	TRBJ2-5	.	TGTGCCAGCAGCGTAGGGGTGGGCCAAGAGACCCAGTACTTC	CASSVGVGQETQYF
few	TRBV13	TRBJ2-7	.	TGTGCCAGCCCGTCGGACAAACACTACGAGCAGTACTTC	CASPSDKHYEQYF
.	TRBV9	TRBJ2-1	TRBD2	TGTGCCAGCAGCGTAGCCCCCCTCGGGGGGGCCCAGGATGAGCAGTTCTTC	CASSVAPLGGAQDEQFF
.	TRBV19	TRBJ1-4	TRBD1	TGTGCCAGTAGCCGGGACAGGCCTAATGAAAAACTGTTTTTT	CASSRDRPNEKLFF
.	TRBV18	TRBJ1-6	TRBD1	TGTGCCAGCTCCCGACAGGGGAGAAATTCACCCCTCCACTTT	CASSRQGRNSPLHF
.	TRBV7-2	TRBJ1-4	.	TGTGCCAGCAGCTCTAGAGGGGGTACCAATGAAAAACTGTTTTTT	CASSSRGGTNEKLFF
once	TRBV5-1	TRBJ2-3	.	TGCGCCAGCAGCTGGACAGCTAGCACAGATACGCAGTATTTT	CASSWTASTDTQYF
.	TRBV6-5	TRBJ2-1	TRBD2	TGTGCCAGCAGTTTAGGACTAGTCCAGTTCTTC	CASSLGLVQFF
few	TRBV18	TRBJ2-3	.	TGTGCCAGCTCATTCGGACTCACAGGGACAGATACGCAGTATTTT	CASSFGLTGTDTQYF
.	TRBV7-2	TRBJ1-1	.	TGTGCCAGCAGCCCCCGGGACACCACTGAAGCTTTCTTT	CASSPRDTTEAFF
.	TRBV18	TRBJ2-3	.	TGTGCCAGCTCACCCTGGGATACGCAGTATTTT	CASSPWDTQYF
.	TRBV18	TRBJ1-1	.	TGTGCCAGCTCACCTAAAGAGAACACTGAAGCTTTCTTT	CASSPKENTEAFF
.	TRBV5-1	TRBJ2-5	.	TGCGCCAGCAGCCCCGGACACCCACAAGAGACCCAGTACTTC	CASSPGHPQETQYF
.	TRBV5-1	TRBJ2-2	TRBD2	TGCGCCAGCAGCGAAAGCGGGGAAAACACCGGGGAGCTGTTTTTT	CASSESGENTGELFF
.	TRBV11-1	TRBJ2-3	TRBD1	TGTGCCAGCAGCTCTTCACTAGGACAGGGCCCTTTTTTT	CASSSSLGQGPFF
.	TRBV7-9	TRBJ1-1	.	TGTGCCAGCAGCTTAGCAGGATCCACCACTGAAGCTTTCTTT	CASSLAGSTTEAFF